This T cell receptor beta chain was recovered during a study of blood T cell repertoires in COVID-19. Turning to the study itself: Nucleic acid was either cDNA or gDNA, and it came from T cells, B-cell-depleted T cells, or PBMCs.

Assay used: immunoSEQ multiplex PCR; TCRdb lists only in-frame clones, some missing. The data hold 230,000 or so clones, with 90% observed a single time. Between the trimmed V and J ends, which lost 0 bases and 3 bases, there was a span of 10 bases. Germline CDR1 and CDR2: SGDLS and YYNGEE. The CDR3 length is 14 residues. The clonotype was recovered from a woman in her fifties or sixties with COVID-19, enrolled during active disease. This chain links TRBV9 with TRBJ2-7; maybe TRBD2 (5 bases). The sample consisted of peripheral blood. CDR3 residues: CASSVEASNYEQYF. CDR3 coding DNA: TGTGCCAGCAGCGTAGAGGCTAGCAACTACGAGCAGTACTTC.